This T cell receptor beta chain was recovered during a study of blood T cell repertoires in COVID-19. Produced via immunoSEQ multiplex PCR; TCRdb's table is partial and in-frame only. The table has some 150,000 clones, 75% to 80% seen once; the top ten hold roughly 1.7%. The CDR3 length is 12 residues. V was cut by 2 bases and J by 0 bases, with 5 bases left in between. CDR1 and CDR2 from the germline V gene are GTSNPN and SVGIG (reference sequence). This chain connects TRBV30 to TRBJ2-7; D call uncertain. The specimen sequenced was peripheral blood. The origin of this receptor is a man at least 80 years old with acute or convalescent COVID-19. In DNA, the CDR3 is TGTGCCTGGAGTCCCCTCTCCTACGAGCAGTACTTC. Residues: CAWSPLSYEQYF.